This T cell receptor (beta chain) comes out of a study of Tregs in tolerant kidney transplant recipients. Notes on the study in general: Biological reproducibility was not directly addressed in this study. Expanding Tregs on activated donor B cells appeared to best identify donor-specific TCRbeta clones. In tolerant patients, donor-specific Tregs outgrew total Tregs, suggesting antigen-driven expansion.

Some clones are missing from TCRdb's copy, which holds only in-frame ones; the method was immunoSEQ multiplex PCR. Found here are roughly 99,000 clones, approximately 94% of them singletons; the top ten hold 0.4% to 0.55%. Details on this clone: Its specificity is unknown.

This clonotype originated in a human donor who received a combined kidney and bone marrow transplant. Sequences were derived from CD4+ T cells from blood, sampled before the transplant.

CDR3 region: CASSVTESGRAPYEQYF. DNA of the CDR3: TGTGCCAGCAGCGTGACCGAAAGCGGGAGGGCCCCCTACGAGCAGTACTTC. The rearrangement uses TRBV9 and TRBJ2-5; TRBD2 aligns across 10 bases. The J call may be wrong; the DNA end is better matched by TRBJ2-7. The germline V gene encodes CDR1 SGDLS and CDR2 YYNGEE. The CDR3 is made up of 17 amino acids.